The 29 T cell receptor beta chains listed next were all sequenced from one sample in a study of blood T cell repertoires in COVID-19. The data were produced by immunoSEQ multiplex PCR, yet TCRdb's version contains in-frame clones alone and is incomplete. The table records just under 150,000 clones, roughly 82% of them present only once. Source material: peripheral blood. Every receptor here comes from a human donor in a cohort sampled during active COVID-19.

The rearrangement uses TRBV3-1 (or the pseudogene TRBV3-2) and TRBJ1-2; D perhaps matches TRBD1 (5 bases). The germline V and J ends were trimmed by 4 bases and 3 bases, with 15 bases remaining between them. CDR3 length: 15 residues. The germline gives CDR1 LGHDT, CDR2 YNNKEL (reference sequence). For the CDR3, the DNA is TGTGCCAGCAGCCGAAAGGGGTTAACTGACTATGGCTACACCTTC. It codes for CASSRKGLTDYGYTF.

The gene calls are TRBV19 and TRBJ2-2; a weak D match, TRBD2 (7 bases). CDR3 length equals 17 residues. Germline CDR1 LNHDA, CDR2 SQIVND (reference sequence). V was shortened by 6 bases and J by 0 bases, with 17 bases between the two germline ends. The CDR3 sequence: CASRRNGGGANTGELFF. CDR3 nucleotides: TGTGCCAGTAGAAGGAATGGCGGGGGCGCGAACACCGGGGAGCTGTTTTTT.

V and J are TRBV7-3 and TRBJ2-1; TRBD1 agrees at 8 bases. The ends lost 2 bases at V and 6 bases at J; junction bases unmatched: 6. In germline, CDR1 is SGHTA, CDR2 FQGTGA. CDR3 length equals 15 residues. Written as DNA, the CDR3 is TGTGCCAGCAGCTTAGGACAGGGTGGGGGCAATGAGCAGTTCTTC. Translated, it gives CASSLGQGGGNEQFF.

The chain recombines TRBV7-2 with TRBJ2-3, with TRBD2 as a possible D gene (6 bases). The CDR3 runs to 16 residues. V shed 5 bases and J shed 1 base, with 16 bases lying between them. From germline, CDR1 is SGHTA and CDR2 FQGNSA. CDR3 protein: CASSPKSPSGTDTQYF. CDR3 sequence (DNA): TGTGCCAGCAGCCCTAAGTCCCCTAGCGGCACAGATACGCAGTATTTT.

The genes are TRBV28 and TRBJ1-4, with D unclear. V lost 3 bases to trimming and J lost 5 bases, with 13 bases between them. There are 15 residues in the CDR3. Germline values: CDR1 MDHEN, CDR2 SYDVKM. This CDR3 reads CASSFSREGNEKLFF. In nucleotides, the CDR3 is TGTGCCAGCAGTTTTTCCCGGGAAGGGAATGAAAAACTGTTTTTT.

This clone was seen only once. The rearrangement uses TRBV5-6 and TRBJ1-1; 11 bases match TRBD1. V shed 4 bases and J 3 bases; nucleotides not matched to a gene: 2. CDR3 length equals 14 residues. The germline gives CDR1 SGHDT, CDR2 YYEEEE. The CDR3 coding sequence is TGTGCCAGCAGCGGGGACAGGGGGGACACTGAAGCTTTCTTT. Its protein product is CASSGDRGDTEAFF.

The chain has TRBV6-1 and TRBJ2-6; 7 bases line up with TRBD1. The CDR3 is 22 amino acids. V dropped 0 bases and J dropped 0; count of bases not matched to a gene: 17. Germline V gene data show CDR1 as MNHNS and CDR2 as SASEGT. CDR3 in amino acids: CASSEAVPGGLLSSSGANVLTF. The CDR3 DNA follows: TGTGCCAGCAGTGAAGCCGTACCAGGGGGTTTACTCTCTAGCTCTGGGGCCAACGTCCTGACTTTC.

The V call is TRBV20-1, the J call TRBJ1-2; 9 nucleotides agree with TRBD1. CDR1 and CDR2 (germline): DFQATT, SNEGSKA (reference sequence). The length of the CDR3 is 11 residues. Trimming removed 7 bases from V and 5 bases from J; junction bases left unmatched: 2. Here the CDR3 DNA reads TGCAGTGAGACAGGGGGGTATGGCTACACCTTC. Translated, it gives CSETGGYGYTF.

The chain uses TRBV7-2 and TRBJ2-3; D call uncertain. CDR1 SGHTA and CDR2 FQGNSA come from the germline V gene. The CDR3 is 13 amino acids. V lost 1 base to trimming and J lost 9 bases, with 11 bases between them. In nucleotides, the CDR3 is TGTGCCAGCAGCTTAGAAGTCGTCAGGACGCAGTATTTT. This encodes CASSLEVVRTQYF. Variable domain in full (rest from reference TRBV7-2 and TRBJ2-3): GAGVSQSPSNKVTEKGKDVELRCDPISGHTALYWYRQSLGQGLEFLIYFQGNSAPDKSGLPSDRFSAERTGGSVSTLTIQRTQQEDSAVYLCASSLEVVRTQYFGPGTRLTVL.

The rearrangement links TRBV19 to TRBJ1-4; 7 nucleotides agree with TRBD1. This CDR3 has 15 amino acids. Per the germline V gene, CDR1 is LNHDA and CDR2 is SQIVND (reference sequence). Germline trimming cut 5 bases from V and 3 bases from J; bases unmatched to any gene: 6. The DNA for the CDR3 is TGTGCCAGTAGTTACAGGGGTTCGGCTAATGAAAAACTGTTTTTT. As protein: CASSYRGSANEKLFF.

The chain combines TRBV6-5 with TRBJ1-5; 9 nucleotides line up with TRBD1. Per the germline V gene, CDR1 is MNHEY and CDR2 is SVGAGI. Trimming at V came to 6 bases and at J to 5 bases, leaving 5 bases not matched to a gene. This CDR3 region has 14 residues. CDR3 sequence (DNA): TGTGCCAGCAGCCCCACAGGGGGCCATCAGCCCCAGCATTTT. Protein sequence: CASSPTGGHQPQHF.

The J gene is TRBJ2-4, the V gene TRBV5-1, with 10 bases that match TRBD1. V was pared by 4 bases and J by 6 bases, with 4 bases of the junction left unmatched. The germline V gene has CDR1 SGHRS and CDR2 YFSETQ. The CDR3 contains 14 residues. The CDR3 protein is CASSPGQGINIQYF. CDR3 bases: TGCGCCAGCAGCCCGGGACAGGGGATAAACATTCAGTACTTC.

This clone was seen a handful of times. The J gene is TRBJ2-7, the V gene TRBV10-1; maybe TRBD1 (6 bases). The germline V gene has CDR1 WNHNN and CDR2 SYGVQD (reference sequence). Trimming stripped 10 bases from V and 3 bases from J, with 19 bases between. This CDR3 contains 14 residues. The CDR3 is CATLTRTAGYEQYV. The CDR3 nucleotides read TGCGCCACCCTCACCCGGACAGCCGGCTACGAGCAGTACGTC.

This chain connects TRBV5-1 to TRBJ2-1; TRBD2 agrees at 13 bases. The CDR3 extends over 18 amino acids. CDR1 and CDR2 from the germline V gene are SGHRS and YFSETQ. V gave up 7 bases and J gave up 2 bases; unmatched junction bases: 12. CDR3 coding DNA: TGCGCCAGCCGAGTCCCGACTAGCGGGAGGACGACCTACAATGAGCAGTTCTTC. As protein: CASRVPTSGRTTYNEQFF.

This rearrangement joins TRBV6-2 or TRBV6-3 to TRBJ2-1, with TRBD1 matching 8 bases. J was trimmed by 1 base and V by 0 bases; bases with no gene match: 8. This CDR3 is 18 amino acids long. Germline V lookup: CDR1 MNHEY, CDR2 SVGEGT. Here the CDR3 DNA reads TGTGCCAGCAGTTACTCGTCGGGCCAGGGGGCGTCCTACAATGAGCAGTTCTTC. Translating it yields CASSYSSGQGASYNEQFF.

V is TRBV18 and J is TRBJ2-5, with D perhaps TRBD2 (5 bases). The germline V gene encodes CDR1 KGHSH and CDR2 LQKENI. Between the trimmed V and J ends, which lost 8 bases and 5 bases, there was a span of 15 bases. The CDR3 loop spans 13 amino acids. The CDR3 nucleotides read TGTGCCAGCAAGGTCCGGGGTCTGGAGACCCAGTACTTC. As protein: CASKVRGLETQYF.

This clone turned up a few times. The chain carries TRBV3-1 (or the pseudogene TRBV3-2) and TRBJ1-5; D may be TRBD1 (5 bases). Germline V gives CDR1 LGHDT, CDR2 YNNKEL (reference sequence). Trimming cost V 0 bases and J 5 bases, with 8 bases left between them. CDR3 size: 14 residues. CDR3 amino acids: CASSQDWGDQPQHF. For the CDR3, the DNA is TGTGCCAGCAGCCAAGATTGGGGGGATCAGCCCCAGCATTTT.

The genes are TRBV5-1 and TRBJ1-1, with D possibly matching TRBD1 (6 bases). The CDR3 consists of 15 residues. V was shortened by 2 bases and J by 3 bases, with 14 bases between the two germline ends. Germline V lookup: CDR1 SGHRS, CDR2 YFSETQ. CDR3 in amino acids: CASSFHADSHTEAFF. In DNA, the CDR3 is TGCGCCAGCAGCTTCCATGCGGACAGCCACACTGAAGCTTTCTTT. Full variable domain (missing parts from reference TRBV5-1 and TRBJ1-1): KAGVTQTPRYLIKTRGQQVTLSCSPISGHRSVSWYQQTPGQGLQFLFEYFSETQRNKGNFPGRFSGRQFSNSRSEMNVSTLELGDSALYLCASSFHADSHTEAFFGQGTRLTVV.

This chain connects TRBV11-2 to TRBJ2-1; 12 nucleotides line up with TRBD2. The CDR3 runs 16 residues. The trim removed 0 bases at V and 8 bases at J, leaving 5 bases unmatched. Germline V gene lookup returns CDR1 SGHAT and CDR2 FQNNGV. CDR3 sequence (DNA): TGTGCCAGCAGCTTAGATCTAGCGGGGGGGCTTGATGAGCAGTTCTTC. As protein: CASSLDLAGGLDEQFF.

The V call is TRBV7-8, the J call TRBJ1-1, with 11 bases identical to TRBD1. V shed 5 bases, J shed 5 bases, and the junction held 13 bases outside the gene matches. Germline V gene sequence: CDR1 SGHVS, CDR2 FQNEAQ. The CDR3 sequence is 17 residues long. CDR3 coding DNA: TGTGCCAGCAGCCTGGTTGGGGGACAGGGGGGGAGGACTGAAGCTTTCTTT. This gives the protein CASSLVGGQGGRTEAFF.

This clone was recorded once. V gene TRBV5-1 combines with J gene TRBJ1-1; 11 positions match TRBD1. CDR3 length: 16 amino acids. The V gene end was trimmed by 4 bases and the J gene end by 2 bases; junction bases not matched to a gene: 7. In germline, CDR1 is SGHRS, CDR2 YFSETQ. The CDR3 region has the DNA TGCGCCAGCAGCCCCGGACAGGGGGCGTTAAACACTGAAGCTTTCTTT. It encodes CASSPGQGALNTEAFF.

The V and J genes are TRBV6-5 and TRBJ2-1, with TRBD2 matching over 9 bases. Looked up from germline, CDR1 is MNHEY and CDR2 is SVGAGI. The CDR3 covers 15 residues. After removal of 7 bases from V and 0 bases from J, the junction contained 4 bases not matched to a gene. CDR3 protein: CASTSGGSSYNEQFF. The DNA of the CDR3 is TGTGCCAGCACCAGCGGGGGGAGCTCCTACAATGAGCAGTTCTTC.

This clone was observed at least ten times. The chain links TRBV6-6 to TRBJ1-3; a weak D match, TRBD1 (5 bases). The germline V gene has CDR1 MNHNY and CDR2 SVGAGI (reference sequence). This CDR3 spans 15 amino acids. V lost 2 bases and J 0 bases, leaving 8 bases between the germline ends. The DNA for the CDR3 is TGTGCCAGCAGTTACGGAACAGGCTCTGGAAACACCATATATTTT. Translation gives CASSYGTGSGNTIYF.

The chain employs TRBV29-1 and TRBJ2-1; TRBD2 matches at 9 bases. Germline V lookup: CDR1 SQVTM, CDR2 ANQGSEA. CDR3 length equals 16 residues. J lost 8 bases, V lost 1 base, and 12 bases had no gene match. For the CDR3, the DNA is TGCAGCGTTGAAGGGGGAGGAAGCGGGAGGAGGGATGAGCAGTTCTTC. This codes for CSVEGGGSGRRDEQFF.

The table lists this clone with a few counts. V and J are TRBV6-5 and TRBJ1-2, with D perhaps matching TRBD1 (6 bases). Trimming pared 5 bases from V and 1 base from J, leaving 11 bases between. The germline V gene encodes CDR1 MNHEY and CDR2 SVGAGI. The CDR3 sequence is 14 residues long. The CDR3 reads CASSRDTNNYGYTF. The CDR3 DNA reads as TGTGCCAGCAGTCGGGACACTAATAACTATGGCTACACCTTC.

The rearrangement links TRBV2 to TRBJ1-4; the D is unclear. Trimming took off 3 bases at V and 8 bases at J, with 13 bases between the two ends. The CDR3 is 14 residues long. CDR1 and CDR2 from the germline V gene are SNHLY and FYNNEI. CDR3 nucleotide sequence: TGTGCCAGCAGTGAGGTCTCTGTCCGGGAAAAACTGTTTTTT. It yields the protein CASSEVSVREKLFF.

The chain carries TRBV12-5 and TRBJ1-1, with TRBD1 matching 7 bases. CDR1 and CDR2 from the germline V gene are LGHNT and FRNRAP. This CDR3 comprises 16 residues. V lost 3 bases to trimming and J lost 1 base; unmatched junction nucleotides: 8. The CDR3 loop is CASGFGTVISNTEAFF. Written as DNA, the CDR3 is TGTGCTAGTGGTTTCGGGACAGTCATCTCGAACACTGAAGCTTTCTTT.

This chain uses TRBV3-1 (or the pseudogene TRBV3-2) with TRBJ2-2; no firm D call. CDR3 length equals 14 residues. Trimming shortened V by 6 bases and J by 5 bases, and 13 bases separated the two germline ends. Looked up from germline, CDR1 is LGHDT and CDR2 is YNNKEL (reference sequence). The DNA of the CDR3 is TGTGCCAGCAGTTACCTTGGGCTTACCGGGGAGCTGTTTTTT. This gives the protein CASSYLGLTGELFF.

The chain links TRBV28 to TRBJ2-7, with TRBD1 matching 12 bases. The CDR3 totals 16 residues. V was pared by 1 base and J by 7 bases, with 8 bases of the junction left unmatched. CDR1 and CDR2 (germline): MDHEN, SYDVKM. The CDR3 bases are TGTGCCAGCAGTTTATTTTGGGACAGGGGGCGAGGTGAGCAGTACGTC. It codes for CASSLFWDRGRGEQYV.